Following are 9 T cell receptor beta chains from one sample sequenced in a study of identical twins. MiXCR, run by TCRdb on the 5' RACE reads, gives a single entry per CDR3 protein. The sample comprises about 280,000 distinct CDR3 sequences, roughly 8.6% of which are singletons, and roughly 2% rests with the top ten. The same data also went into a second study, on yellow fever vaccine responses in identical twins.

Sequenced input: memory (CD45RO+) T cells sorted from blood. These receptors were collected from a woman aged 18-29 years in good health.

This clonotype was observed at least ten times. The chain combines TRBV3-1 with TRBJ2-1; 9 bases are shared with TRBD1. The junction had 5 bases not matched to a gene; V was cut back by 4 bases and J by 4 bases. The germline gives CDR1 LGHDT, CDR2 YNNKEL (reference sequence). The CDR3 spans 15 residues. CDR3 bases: TGTGCCAGCAGCCGACAGGGGGAGGAGTACAATGAGCAGTTCTTC. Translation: CASSRQGEEYNEQFF.

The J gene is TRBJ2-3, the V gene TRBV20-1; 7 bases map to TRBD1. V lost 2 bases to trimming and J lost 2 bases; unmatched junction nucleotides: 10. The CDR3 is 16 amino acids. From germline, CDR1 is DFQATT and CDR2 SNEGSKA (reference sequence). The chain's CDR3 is CSARSSGTASTDTQYF. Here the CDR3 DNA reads TGCAGTGCTAGATCATCCGGGACAGCGTCCACAGATACGCAGTATTTT.

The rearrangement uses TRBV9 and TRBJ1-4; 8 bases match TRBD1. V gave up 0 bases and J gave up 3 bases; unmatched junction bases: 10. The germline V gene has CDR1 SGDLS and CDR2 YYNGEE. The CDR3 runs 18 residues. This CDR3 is CASSVGEAGGLANEKLFF. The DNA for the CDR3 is TGTGCCAGCAGCGTAGGGGAGGCAGGGGGCCTCGCTAATGAAAAACTGTTTTTT.

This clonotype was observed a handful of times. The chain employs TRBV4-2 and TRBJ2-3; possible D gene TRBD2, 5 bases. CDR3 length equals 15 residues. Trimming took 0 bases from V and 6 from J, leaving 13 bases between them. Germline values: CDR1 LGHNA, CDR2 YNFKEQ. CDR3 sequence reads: CASSQEPSGHDTQYF. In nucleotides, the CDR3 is TGTGCCAGCAGCCAAGAACCGAGCGGCCACGATACGCAGTATTTT.

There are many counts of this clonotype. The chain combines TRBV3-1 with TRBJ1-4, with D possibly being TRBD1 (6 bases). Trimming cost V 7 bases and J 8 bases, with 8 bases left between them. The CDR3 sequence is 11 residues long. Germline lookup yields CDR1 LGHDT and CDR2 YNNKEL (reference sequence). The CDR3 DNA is TGTGCCAGCACCGGGGGCGAAAAACTGTTTTTT. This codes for CASTGGEKLFF.

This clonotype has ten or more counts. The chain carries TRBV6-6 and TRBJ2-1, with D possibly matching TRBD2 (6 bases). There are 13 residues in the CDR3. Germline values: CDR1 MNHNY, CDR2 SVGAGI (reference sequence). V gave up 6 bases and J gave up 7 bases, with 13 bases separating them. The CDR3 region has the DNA TGTGCCAGCAGGCCATGGGGGGAGAATGAGCAGTTCTTC. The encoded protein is CASRPWGENEQFF.

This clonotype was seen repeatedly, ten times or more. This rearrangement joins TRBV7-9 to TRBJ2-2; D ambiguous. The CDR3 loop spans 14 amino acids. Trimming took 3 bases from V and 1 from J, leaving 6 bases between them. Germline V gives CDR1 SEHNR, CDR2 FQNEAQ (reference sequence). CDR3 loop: CASSFSQNTGELFF. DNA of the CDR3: TGTGCCAGCAGCTTTTCCCAGAACACCGGGGAGCTGTTTTTT.

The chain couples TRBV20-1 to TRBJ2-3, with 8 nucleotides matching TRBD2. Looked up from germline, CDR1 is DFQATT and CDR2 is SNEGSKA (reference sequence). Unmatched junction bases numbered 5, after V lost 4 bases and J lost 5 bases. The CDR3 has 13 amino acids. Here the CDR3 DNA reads TGCAGTGCTACGGGACTAGTGGGAGATACGCAGTATTTT. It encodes CSATGLVGDTQYF.

CDR3: CASSYSWGQIAKNIQYF. CDR3 coding DNA: TGTGCCAGCAGTTACTCGTGGGGACAGATAGCCAAAAACATTCAGTACTTC. The chain joins TRBV6-2 or TRBV6-3 to TRBJ2-4; 7 nucleotides align to TRBD1. Trimming cost V 0 bases and J 0 bases; bases outside gene matches: 5. The CDR3 contains 17 residues. Germline loops: CDR1 MNHEY, CDR2 SVGEGT.